This T cell receptor beta chain was recorded in a study of cytomegalovirus exposure and HLA in healthy donors. This table comes from immunoSEQ multiplex PCR, and its TCRdb copy is limited to in-frame clones, with some not included. The repertoire holds about 130,000 clones, with about nine tenths as singletons. This TCR came from a man aged 25 to 40 in good health and CMV-seronegative. The sample was PBMCs.

Here the CDR3 DNA reads TGTGCCAGCAGCTTAGCCGGGGGAACAACTGAAGCTTTCTTT. Translated: CASSLAGGTTEAFF. V usage is TRBV11-2 and J usage is TRBJ1-1, with a tentative D call TRBD1 (5 bases). The CDR3 has 14 residues. Germline CDR1 SGHAT, CDR2 FQNNGV. V was cut by 1 base and J by 5 bases, with 11 bases left in between.